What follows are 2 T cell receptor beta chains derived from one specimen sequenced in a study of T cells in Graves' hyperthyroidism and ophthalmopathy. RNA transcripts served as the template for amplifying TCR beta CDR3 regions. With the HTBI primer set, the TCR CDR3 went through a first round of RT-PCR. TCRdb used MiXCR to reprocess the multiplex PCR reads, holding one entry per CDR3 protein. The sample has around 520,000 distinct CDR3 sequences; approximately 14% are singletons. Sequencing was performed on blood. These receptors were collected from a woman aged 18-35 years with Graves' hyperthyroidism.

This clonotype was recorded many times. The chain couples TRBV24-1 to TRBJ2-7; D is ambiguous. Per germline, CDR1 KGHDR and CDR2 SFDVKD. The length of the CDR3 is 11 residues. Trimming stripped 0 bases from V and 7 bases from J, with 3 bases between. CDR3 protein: CATSDLVEQYF. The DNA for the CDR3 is TGTGCCACCAGTGATTTGGTTGAGCAGTACTTC.

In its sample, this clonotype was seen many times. CDR3 coding DNA: TGCGCCAGCAGCCAGGCGACTGAAGCTTTCTTT. Encoded protein: CASSQATEAFF. The chain employs TRBV4-1 and TRBJ1-1, with D unresolved. V lost 3 bases, J lost 5 bases, and 4 bases lay in between. Germline V gives CDR1 MGHRA, CDR2 YSYEKL. The CDR3 contains 11 residues.